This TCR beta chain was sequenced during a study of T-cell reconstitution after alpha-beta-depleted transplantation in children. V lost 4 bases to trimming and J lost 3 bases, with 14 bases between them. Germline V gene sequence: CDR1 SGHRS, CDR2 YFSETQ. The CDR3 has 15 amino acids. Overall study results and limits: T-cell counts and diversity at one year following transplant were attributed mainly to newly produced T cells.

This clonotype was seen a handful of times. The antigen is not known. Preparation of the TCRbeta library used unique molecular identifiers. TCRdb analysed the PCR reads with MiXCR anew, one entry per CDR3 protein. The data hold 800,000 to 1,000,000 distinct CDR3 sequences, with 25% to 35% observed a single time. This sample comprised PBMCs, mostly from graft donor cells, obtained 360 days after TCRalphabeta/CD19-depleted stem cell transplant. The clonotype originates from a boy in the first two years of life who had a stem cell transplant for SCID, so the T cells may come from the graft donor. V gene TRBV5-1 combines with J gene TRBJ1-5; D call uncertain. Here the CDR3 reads CASSPGWGANQPQHF. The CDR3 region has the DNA TGCGCCAGCAGCCCTGGTTGGGGTGCCAATCAGCCCCAGCATTTT.